This paragraph covers one TCR beta chain sequence. This sample is part of a study of technical replicates of blood from several donors. CDR1 is GTSNPN, CDR2 SVGIG, per germline (reference sequence). V was shortened by 0 bases and J by 5 bases, with 11 bases between the two germline ends. The CDR3 loop spans 14 amino acids. Profiled with immunoSEQ multiplex PCR; TCRdb holds only in-frame clones, not every one. The sample holds 75,000 to 95,000 clones; roughly 94% are singletons and the top ten take under 0.5%. The specimen sequenced was T cells isolated from PBMCs. The sequence came from a human donor in good health. This sequence joins TRBV30 and TRBJ1-5, with D maybe TRBD1 (5 bases). CDR3 nucleotide sequence: TGTGCCTGGAGTGTAGGCCAGGGCGATCAGCCCCAGCATTTT. This translates into CAWSVGQGDQPQHF.